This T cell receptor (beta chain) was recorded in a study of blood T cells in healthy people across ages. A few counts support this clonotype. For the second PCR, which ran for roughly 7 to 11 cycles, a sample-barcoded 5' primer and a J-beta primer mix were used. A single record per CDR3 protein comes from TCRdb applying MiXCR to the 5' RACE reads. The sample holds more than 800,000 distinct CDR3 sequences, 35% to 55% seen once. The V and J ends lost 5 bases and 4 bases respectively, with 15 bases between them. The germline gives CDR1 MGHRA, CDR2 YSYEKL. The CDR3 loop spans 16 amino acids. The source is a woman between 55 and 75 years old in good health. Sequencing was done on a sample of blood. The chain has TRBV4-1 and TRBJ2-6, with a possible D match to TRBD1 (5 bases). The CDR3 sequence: CASSVGPGYGANVLTF. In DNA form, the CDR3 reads TGCGCCAGCAGCGTTGGTCCAGGGTACGGGGCCAACGTCCTGACTTTC.